Sequencing of this TCR beta chain was carried out in a study of T cell changes during pregnancy in multiple sclerosis. The germline V gene encodes CDR1 MNHNY and CDR2 SVGAGI (reference sequence). Trimming took 5 bases from V and 2 from J, leaving 7 bases between them. The CDR3 totals 14 residues. This table comes from immunoSEQ multiplex PCR, and its TCRdb copy is limited to in-frame clones, with some not included. The data show around 71,000 clones, with roughly 94% seen just once and more than 1.2% held by the top ten. The receptor was derived from a female donor with multiple sclerosis, enrolled in a pregnancy study. V and J are TRBV6-6 and TRBJ2-6; D gene uncertain. The sample was peripheral blood, taken after pregnancy. Here the CDR3 DNA reads TGTGCCAGCAGTGCTGACACTGGGGCCAACGTCCTGACTTTC. Encoded protein: CASSADTGANVLTF.